The 26 T cell receptor beta chains given below trace back to one sample, sequenced in a study of blood T cells in healthy people across ages. The use of a sample-barcoded 5' primer and a J-beta primer mix characterized a second PCR of roughly 6 to 12 cycles. MiXCR was run by TCRdb on the 5' RACE reads, yielding one entry per CDR3 protein. The sample has 1.5 million to 2 million distinct CDR3 sequences; more than 35% are singletons. Sequencing was performed on blood. These receptors originate from a human donor in good health.

This clonotype was seen a few times. An end of the junction does not agree with germline; a read error may underlie this. This sequence joins TRBV6-5 and TRBJ2-3, with a tentative D call TRBD2 (5 bases). CDR1 MNHEY and CDR2 SVGAGI come from the germline V gene. This CDR3 comprises 14 residues. CDR3 sequence (DNA): TGTGCCGGCAGGATGGACTGGTCCACAGATACGCAGTATTTT. Translated, it gives CAGRMDWSTDTQYF.

V and J are TRBV29-1 and TRBJ2-1, with D possibly called TRBD1 or TRBD2 (7 bases each). Germline V gene lookup returns CDR1 SQVTM and CDR2 ANQGSEA. Trimming took 5 bases from V and 10 from J, leaving 15 bases between them. This CDR3 has 12 residues. The CDR3 spells CSVFRGGREQFF. The CDR3, as DNA: TGCAGCGTTTTCAGGGGGGGCAGGGAGCAGTTCTTC.

The table lists this clonotype with a few counts. This rearrangement joins TRBV25-1 to TRBJ2-5; D is undetermined. The end of the DNA fits TRBJ2-7 better, so the J call may be wrong. Per germline, CDR1 MGHDK and CDR2 SYGVNS. The CDR3 is 15 residues long. CDR3 nucleotides: TGTGCCAGCAGTGAATACCCAGGTCGTACCTACGAGCAGTACTTC. Its protein is CASSEYPGRTYEQYF.

The genes are TRBV5-1 and TRBJ2-4; maybe TRBD1 (8 bases). TRBJ2-7 matches the DNA end more closely, so the J call is doubtful. The CDR3 sequence is 14 residues long. Looked up from germline, CDR1 is SGHRS and CDR2 is YFSETQ. The CDR3: CASSVDREGYEQYF. CDR3 in DNA: TGCGCCAGCAGCGTGGACAGGGAGGGCTACGAGCAGTACTTC.

This clonotype was picked up a small number of times. The chain couples TRBV15 to TRBJ2-5; tentative D call: TRBD2 (5 bases). Germline values: CDR1 LNHNV, CDR2 YYDKDF (reference sequence). The CDR3 extends over 13 amino acids. Deletions cut 8 bases from V and 10 bases from J, with 20 bases between. This CDR3 is CATRRRFQRDQYF. The CDR3 DNA follows: TGTGCCACCCGACGGCGGTTCCAGAGGGACCAGTACTTC.

The CDR3 sequence: CASSLVGQGANEQFF. CDR3 bases: TGTGCCAGCAGCTTGGTGGGACAGGGGGCCAATGAGCAGTTCTTC. The V gene is TRBV12-3 or TRBV12-4, the J gene TRBJ2-1, with 12 bases matching TRBD1. The J segment lost 6 bases and the V segment lost 6 bases, leaving 6 bases of the junction unmatched. The CDR3 runs 15 residues.

In its sample, this clonotype was seen once. The chain carries TRBV4-2 and TRBJ2-5; the D gene is possibly TRBD1 (7 bases). Gene TRBJ2-7 matches the end of the DNA better, so the J call may be wrong. The CDR3 consists of 17 residues. The germline V gene encodes CDR1 LGHNA and CDR2 YNFKEQ. The CDR3 protein is CASSQSIPTGRTYEQYF. The CDR3, as DNA: TGTGCCAGCAGCCAATCCATTCCGACAGGGAGGACCTACGAGCAGTACTTC.

The sample holds a few counts of this clonotype. The V gene is TRBV12-3 or TRBV12-4, the J gene TRBJ2-5, with TRBD2 as a possible D gene (6 bases). Trimming pared 8 bases from V and 5 bases from J, leaving 21 bases between. The CDR3 has 15 residues. Here the CDR3 reads CASVTHLGGRETQYF. DNA for the CDR3: TGTGCCAGCGTTACACACCTCGGGGGAAGGGAGACCCAGTACTTC.

The chain links TRBV6-5 to TRBJ1-2; no definite D call. Looked up from germline, CDR1 is MNHEY and CDR2 is SVGAGI. This CDR3 region has 16 residues. V gave up 2 bases and J gave up 2 bases, with 15 bases separating them. The CDR3 spells CASSYSARASNYGYTF. CDR3 nucleotide sequence: TGTGCCAGCAGTTACAGCGCTAGGGCGTCGAACTATGGCTACACCTTC.

V and J are TRBV7-9 and TRBJ1-2, with D unresolved. The V gene lost 0 bases and the J gene lost 4 bases, with 12 bases spanning the gap. Germline lookup yields CDR1 SEHNR and CDR2 FQNEAQ (reference sequence). This CDR3 spans 15 amino acids. CDR3 amino acids: CASSLAMKMGYGYTF. The CDR3 DNA reads as TGTGCCAGCAGCTTAGCGATGAAGATGGGCTATGGCTACACCTTC.

Only a few counts were recorded for this clonotype. V is TRBV20-1 and J is TRBJ1-4, with D maybe TRBD1 (5 bases). The germline CDR1 and CDR2 sequences are DFQATT and SNEGSKA (reference sequence). This CDR3 spans 15 amino acids. Trimming left V 3 bases short and J 0 bases short, with 11 bases between. The CDR3 nucleotides are TGCAGTGCTAGTGTGGGGGGGGCAACTAATGAAAAACTGTTTTTT. This sequence encodes CSASVGGATNEKLFF.

This clonotype was seen only a few times. The rearrangement joins TRBV7-2 to TRBJ2-1; D may be TRBD2 (5 bases). Deletions cut 5 bases from V and 6 bases from J, with 17 bases between. CDR1 and CDR2 (germline): SGHTA, FQGNSA. The CDR3 runs to 15 residues. The CDR3 region has the DNA TGTGCCAGCAGCATACTAGGGCGAGTTGGCAATGAGCAGTTCTTC. It encodes CASSILGRVGNEQFF.

V usage is TRBV20-1 and J usage is TRBJ2-3, with D perhaps matching TRBD1 or TRBD2 (5 bases each). Trimming removed 3 bases from V and 3 bases from J, with 19 bases in between. Germline-derived CDR1 and CDR2 are DFQATT and SNEGSKA (reference sequence). This CDR3 contains 16 residues. The CDR3 loop is CSARGLRGLATDTQYF. The CDR3 DNA reads TGCAGTGCTAGGGGTCTGAGGGGCCTTGCGACAGATACGCAGTATTTT.

The chain's CDR3 is CASSYRQDNTEAFF. The CDR3 nucleotides are TGTGCCAGCAGTTATAGACAGGACAACACTGAAGCTTTCTTT. The chain recombines TRBV6-5 with TRBJ1-1, with D perhaps TRBD1 (6 bases). The CDR3 runs 14 residues. The V gene lost 3 bases and the J gene lost 2 bases, with 10 bases spanning the gap. Germline assignment: CDR1 MNHEY and CDR2 SVGAGI.

The chain carries TRBV7-2 and TRBJ2-7; 7 bases are a match to TRBD1. This CDR3 region has 16 residues. The germline V gene has CDR1 SGHTA and CDR2 FQGNSA. Unmatched junction bases numbered 10, after V lost 5 bases and J lost 0 bases. In nucleotides, the CDR3 is TGTGCCAGCAGCCAACGAACCGGGACAGTCTCCTACGAGCAGTACTTC. Protein sequence: CASSQRTGTVSYEQYF.

This clonotype has a handful of counts. The J gene is TRBJ1-2, the V gene TRBV9; D is possibly TRBD1 (6 bases). The CDR3 totals 15 residues. Germline V lookup: CDR1 SGDLS, CDR2 YYNGEE. The V gene lost 0 bases and the J gene lost 1 base, with 10 bases spanning the gap. The CDR3 loop is CASSVDNRDNYGYTF. Written as DNA, the CDR3 is TGTGCCAGCAGCGTAGATAACAGGGATAACTATGGCTACACCTTC. Combining the CDR3 with reference TRBV9 and TRBJ1-2 gives the whole variable domain DSGVTQTPKHLITATGQRVTLRCSPRSGDLSVYWYQQSLDQGLQFLIQYYNGEERAKGNILERFSAQQFPDLHSELNLSSLELGDSALYFCASSVDNRDNYGYTFGSGTRLTVV.

To note about this clonotype: With a much larger clone just one base away, this may be a read error. The J gene is TRBJ1-3, the V gene TRBV12-3 or TRBV12-4; no clear D. The CDR3 is 16 residues long. The CDR3 sequence is CASRSLAGGSGNTVYF. CDR3 DNA sequence: TGTGCCAGCAGATCCCTAGCCGGCGGCTCTGGAAACACCGTATATTTT.

This rearrangement joins TRBV20-1 to TRBJ2-3; TRBD1 might be the D (6 bases). Germline assignment: CDR1 DFQATT and CDR2 SNEGSKA (reference sequence). Trimming cost V 1 base and J 6 bases, with 8 bases left between them. There are 12 residues in the CDR3. The DNA for the CDR3 is TGCAGTGCTAGAGCTCAGGGGGATACGCAGTATTTT. Translation: CSARAQGDTQYF.

V usage is TRBV20-1 and J usage is TRBJ2-7; D is undetermined. The CDR3 consists of 13 residues. V lost 3 bases to trimming and J lost 0 bases, with 9 bases between them. Germline V CDR1 and CDR2: DFQATT, SNEGSKA (reference sequence). Here the CDR3 DNA reads TGCAGTGCTAGTGGACGGAACTCCTACGAGCAGTACTTC. Protein: CSASGRNSYEQYF.

The rearrangement uses TRBV20-1 and TRBJ1-3; D unclear. V gave up 2 bases and J gave up 4 bases, with 12 bases separating them. The V gene's germline CDR1 is DFQATT and CDR2 SNEGSKA (reference sequence). The CDR3 totals 14 residues. The CDR3 is CSARLGNGGNTIYF. The CDR3 DNA follows: TGCAGTGCTAGACTAGGGAATGGCGGAAACACCATATATTTT.

The chain is built from TRBV7-3 and TRBJ2-1, with TRBD2 matching over 14 bases. Unmatched junction bases numbered 8, after V lost 5 bases and J lost 8 bases. The CDR3 extends over 16 amino acids. The germline gives CDR1 SGHTA, CDR2 FQGTGA. The CDR3 sequence: CASSPGTSGGGYEQFF. The CDR3 DNA sequence: TGTGCCAGCAGCCCTGGGACTAGCGGGGGTGGGTATGAGCAGTTCTTC.

This clonotype appeared a few times. The chain joins TRBV12-3 or TRBV12-4 to TRBJ1-2; 9 positions match TRBD1. This CDR3 has 14 amino acids. Unmatched junction bases numbered 8, after V lost 6 bases and J lost 6 bases. The CDR3 region has the DNA TGTGCCAGCAGACAACAGGGGGCAGGAGATGGCTACACCTTC. Encoded protein: CASRQQGAGDGYTF.

The chain joins TRBV30 to TRBJ1-2; D call uncertain. The CDR3 runs to 13 residues. Germline V lookup: CDR1 GTSNPN, CDR2 SVGIG (reference sequence). Trimming took 4 bases from V and 1 from J, leaving 10 bases between them. The chain's CDR3 is CAWKAEFNYGYTF. CDR3 nucleotide sequence: TGTGCCTGGAAGGCAGAGTTTAACTATGGCTACACCTTC.

The genes are TRBV20-1 and TRBJ2-4, with 12 bases that match TRBD2. J was trimmed by 13 bases and V by 5 bases; bases with no gene match: 27. This CDR3 is 19 amino acids long. Germline V CDR1 and CDR2: DFQATT, SNEGSKA (reference sequence). The CDR3 sequence: CSAFPFGLAGGLSYNEQYF. The CDR3 DNA is TGCAGTGCTTTCCCCTTTGGGCTAGCGGGGGGGCTTTCCTACAATGAGCAGTACTTC.

The rearrangement joins TRBV20-1 to TRBJ1-2, with 7 bases matching TRBD1. Trimming removed 8 bases from V and 1 base from J; junction bases left unmatched: 10. CDR3 length equals 14 residues. Germline assignment: CDR1 DFQATT and CDR2 SNEGSKA (reference sequence). CDR3 amino acids: CSTRQGFVNYGYTF. The CDR3 coding sequence is TGCAGTACGAGACAGGGTTTTGTTAACTATGGCTACACCTTC.

The chain combines TRBV20-1 with TRBJ1-4, with 9 nucleotides matching TRBD1. V trimming: 5 bases; J trimming: 6 bases; junction bases outside the gene matches: 7. The CDR3 is 14 amino acids. Germline loops: CDR1 DFQATT, CDR2 SNEGSKA (reference sequence). Written as DNA, the CDR3 is TGCAGTGCTCCACCGGGACAGGGATATGAAAAACTGTTTTTT. Translation: CSAPPGQGYEKLFF.